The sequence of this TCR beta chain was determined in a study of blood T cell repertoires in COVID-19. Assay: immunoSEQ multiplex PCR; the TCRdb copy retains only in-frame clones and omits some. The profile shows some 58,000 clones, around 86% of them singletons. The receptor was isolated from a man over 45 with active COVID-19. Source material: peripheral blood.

CDR3 sequence (DNA): TGTGCCACCAGGGCAGGGGGCGTAGGAAACATTCAGTACTTC. It translates to CATRAGGVGNIQYF. The V gene is TRBV15, the J gene TRBJ2-4, with 8 nucleotides matching TRBD1. This CDR3 has 14 residues. The V and J ends lost 6 bases and 6 bases, in that order; junction bases with no gene match: 7. Germline loops: CDR1 LNHNV, CDR2 YYDKDF (reference sequence).